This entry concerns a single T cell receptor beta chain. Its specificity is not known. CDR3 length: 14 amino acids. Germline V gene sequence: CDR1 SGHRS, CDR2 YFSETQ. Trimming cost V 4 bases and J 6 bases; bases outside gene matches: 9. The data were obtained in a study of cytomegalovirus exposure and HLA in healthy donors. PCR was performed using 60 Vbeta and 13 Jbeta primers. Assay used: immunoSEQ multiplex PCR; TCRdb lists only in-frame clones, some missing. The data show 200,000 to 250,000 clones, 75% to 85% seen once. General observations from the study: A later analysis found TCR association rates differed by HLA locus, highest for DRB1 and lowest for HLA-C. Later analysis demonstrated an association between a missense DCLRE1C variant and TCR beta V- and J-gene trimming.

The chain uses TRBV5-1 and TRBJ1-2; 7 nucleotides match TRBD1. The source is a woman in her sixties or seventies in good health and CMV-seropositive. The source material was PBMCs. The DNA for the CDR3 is TGCGCCAGCAGCCCCGGACAGGAGTGGGATGGCTACACCTTC. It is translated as CASSPGQEWDGYTF. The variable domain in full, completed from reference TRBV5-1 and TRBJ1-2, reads KAGVTQTPRYLIKTRGQQVTLSCSPISGHRSVSWYQQTPGQGLQFLFEYFSETQRNKGNFPGRFSGRQFSNSRSEMNVSTLELGDSALYLCASSPGQEWDGYTFGSGTRLTVV.